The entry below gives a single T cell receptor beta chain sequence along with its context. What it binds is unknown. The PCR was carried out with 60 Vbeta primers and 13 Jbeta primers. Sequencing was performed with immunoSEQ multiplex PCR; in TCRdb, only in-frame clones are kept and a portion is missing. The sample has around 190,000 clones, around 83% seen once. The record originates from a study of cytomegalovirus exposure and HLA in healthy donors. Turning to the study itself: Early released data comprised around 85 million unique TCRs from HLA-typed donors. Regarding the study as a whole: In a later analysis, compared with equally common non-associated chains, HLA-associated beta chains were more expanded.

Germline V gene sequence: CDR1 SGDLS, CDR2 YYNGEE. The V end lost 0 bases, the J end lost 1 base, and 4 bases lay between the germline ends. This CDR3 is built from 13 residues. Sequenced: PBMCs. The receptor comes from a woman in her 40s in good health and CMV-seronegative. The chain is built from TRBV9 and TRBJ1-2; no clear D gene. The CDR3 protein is CASSVVLNYGYTF. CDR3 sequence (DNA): TGTGCCAGCAGCGTAGTCCTTAACTATGGCTACACCTTC.